The rows below give T cell receptor beta chains drawn from one sample of a study of T cell responses to AZD1222 COVID-19 vaccine. Repertoires were generated with immunoSEQ multiplex PCR, while TCRdb's copy carries only in-frame clones and drops some. The table includes around 110,000 clones, roughly nine tenths detected once. The material sequenced was peripheral blood, taken 28 days after the second AZD1222 dose. The receptors were sampled from an adult who received the AZD1222 COVID-19 vaccine. Each CDR3 is given with its conserved first and last residue. A D gene is named only where the DNA matches it firmly. Size tells how often a clone was seen (once, few, many) or the class of an expanded clone, and some rows leave it out.

TRBJ2-1 | TRBV19 | few | TRBD1 | TGTGCCAGTATCCTAGGGACAGGGGATTCCAATGAGCAGTTCTTC | CASILGTGDSNEQFF
TRBJ2-2 | TRBV5-4 | NA | TRBD2 | TGTGCCAGCAGCTTGGGAGGGGCGGGAGTAGGCGGGGAGCTGTTTTTT | CASSLGGAGVGGELFF
TRBJ2-3 | TRBV7-2 | NA | NA | TGTGCCAGCAGCCCCGGGACCAGAGTAGTAACAGATACGCAGTATTTT | CASSPGTRVVTDTQYF
TRBJ1-5 | TRBV28 | NA | NA | TGTGCCAGCAGCCTCCTGGGGGATAAGCCCCAGCATTTT | CASSLLGDKPQHF
TRBJ1-6 | TRBV23-1 | NA | NA | TGCGCCAGCAGTCAAGTCCCGGCAGCACTACATAATTCACCCCTCCACTTT | CASSQVPAALHNSPLHF
TRBJ2-7 | TRBV5-4 | NA | TRBD2 | TGTGCCAGCAGCCCCGGGACTAGCGGCCCCTACGAGCAGTACTTC | CASSPGTSGPYEQYF
TRBJ2-3 | TRBV5-1 | NA | TRBD2 | TGCGCCAGCAGCTTGCCGGGGGGAGGATCCACAGATACGCAGTATTTT | CASSLPGGGSTDTQYF
TRBJ2-7 | TRBV18 | NA | NA | TGTGCCAGCTCCTCCGGGACGGAGCTCTCCTACGAGCAGTACTTC | CASSSGTELSYEQYF
TRBJ1-4 | TRBV7-9 | NA | NA | TGTGCCAGCAGCTTGTTCGGGGCCCGGGATGAAAAACTGTTTTTT | CASSLFGARDEKLFF
TRBJ1-1 | TRBV6-6 | NA | NA | TGTGCCAGCAGCCGACTGGGCAACACTGAAGCTTTCTTT | CASSRLGNTEAFF
TRBJ2-5 | TRBV7-3 | NA | NA | TGTGCCAGCAGCTTAACTGGGGGGGAGACCCAGTACTTC | CASSLTGGETQYF
TRBJ2-1 | TRBV19 | few | TRBD2 | TGTGCCAGTACTACTAATGAGCGGGAGGGTGGCAATGAGCAGTTCTTC | CASTTNEREGGNEQFF
TRBJ1-3 | TRBV28 | NA | NA | TGTGCCAGCAGGACCCCAGCGGTCGACACCATATATTTT | CASRTPAVDTIYF
TRBJ2-7 | TRBV3-1/TRBV3-2 | NA | NA | TGTGCCAGCAGCCAAGGAGGTGGCTATAAAGGCACCCTCACCGAGCAGTACTTC | CASSQGGGYKGTLTEQYF
TRBJ2-2 | TRBV15 | NA | NA | TGTGCCACCAGCAGTTACGCCTCTGGGGGCGTCGGGGGACGGACCGGGGAGCTGTTTTTT | CATSSYASGGVGGRTGELFF
TRBJ2-1 | TRBV7-2 | NA | NA | TGTGCCAGCAGCTTAGCCTTCAGGGACCCCAATGAGCAGTTCTTC | CASSLAFRDPNEQFF
TRBJ1-5 | TRBV19 | NA | NA | TGTGCCAGTAGTCAGACCCATAGCAATCAGCCCCAGCATTTT | CASSQTHSNQPQHF
TRBJ2-7 | TRBV15 | NA | TRBD2 | TGTGCCACCAGCAGCGTGAGCGGGATTGGGTCCTACGAGCAGTACTTC | CATSSVSGIGSYEQYF
TRBJ1-1 | TRBV29-1 | NA | NA | TGCAGTGCCGCCGTAAACACTGAAGCTTTCTTT | CSAAVNTEAFF
TRBJ1-4 | TRBV4-2 | NA | NA | TGTGCCAGCAGCTGGGGGCAAGCTAATGAAAAACTGTTTTTT | CASSWGQANEKLFF
TRBJ2-3 | TRBV5-1 | NA | NA | TGCGCCAGCCGCTCGGAGTCAGATACGCAGTATTTT | CASRSESDTQYF
TRBJ1-3 | TRBV7-8 | NA | NA | TGTGCCAGCAGCCCACAGGGCTCTGGAAACACCATATATTTT | CASSPQGSGNTIYF
TRBJ2-7 | TRBV27 | NA | NA | TGTGCCAGCAGTTTATCGGCCATAGGGACGGGTCCGAGCTCCTACGAGCAGTACTTC | CASSLSAIGTGPSSYEQYF
TRBJ1-5 | TRBV19 | NA | NA | TGTGCCAGTAATGCCGGTTCCGGGCAGAGCAATCAGCCCCAGCATTTT | CASNAGSGQSNQPQHF
TRBJ2-7 | TRBV9 | NA | NA | TGTGCCAGCAGCGCGACGGGGAGCTCCTACGAGCAGTACTTC | CASSATGSSYEQYF
TRBJ1-3 | TRBV24-1 | NA | TRBD1 | TGTGCCACCAGTGACCCGGGACAGTTTGGAAACACCATATATTTT | CATSDPGQFGNTIYF
TRBJ1-5 | TRBV2 | NA | NA | TGTGCCAGCAGTGAAGAAGGGATCCAGCCCCAGCATTTT | CASSEEGIQPQHF
TRBJ1-5 | TRBV5-1 | once | NA | TGCGCCAGCAGCTTGGGGCAGGGGAGACCCCAGCATTTT | CASSLGQGRPQHF
TRBJ1-5 | TRBV6-5 | NA | TRBD1 | TGTGCCAGCACCGTCCCGGGACAGGGGCAGCCCCAGCATTTT | CASTVPGQGQPQHF
TRBJ1-1 | TRBV30 | NA | NA | TGTGCCTGTGTTCCGGGGTCTTTAGGGAGGGCTGAAGCTTTCTTT | CACVPGSLGRAEAFF
TRBJ1-4 | TRBV18 | NA | NA | TGTGCCAGCTCCCCGTTTGGTCGGGAGGATGAAAAACTGTTTTTT | CASSPFGREDEKLFF
TRBJ1-1 | TRBV27 | NA | NA | TGTGCCAGCAGTTTAGTTCCCGGGCGTCGGGCTTTCTTT | CASSLVPGRRAFF
TRBJ2-1 | TRBV7-7 | NA | NA | TGTGCCAGCAGCTCAACTCCCGGGACTCCCAATGAGCAGTTCTTC | CASSSTPGTPNEQFF
TRBJ1-6 | TRBV29-1 | NA | NA | TGCAGCGTGGCGGGGGGGTCAAATTCACCCCTCCACTTT | CSVAGGSNSPLHF
TRBJ2-1 | TRBV2 | once | NA | TGTGCCAGCAGGGGACTGGAGCAGTTCTTC | CASRGLEQFF
TRBJ1-1 | TRBV27 | NA | NA | TGTGCCAGCAGTTTATCGCGGATCACTGAAGCTTTCTTT | CASSLSRITEAFF
TRBJ2-1 | TRBV6-6 | NA | TRBD1 | TGTGCCAGCAGTCGACAGACAGGGGGCGCATACAATGAGCAGTTCTTC | CASSRQTGGAYNEQFF
TRBJ2-7 | TRBV19 | NA | TRBD2 | TGTGCCAGTAGTCTTTGGGGACTAGCGGGAGTCTACGAGCAGTACTTC | CASSLWGLAGVYEQYF
TRBJ2-1 | TRBV9 | once | NA | TGTGCCAGCAGCGAATACCGGACAAAGCATGAGCAGTTCTTC | CASSEYRTKHEQFF
TRBJ2-1 | TRBV20-1 | NA | NA | TGCAGTGCTTTTCCCTACAATGAGCAGTTCTTC | CSAFPYNEQFF
TRBJ2-3 | TRBV27 | NA | TRBD2 | TGTGCCAGCAGTCGAACGAGCGGGAGGGGCCCAGATACGCAGTATTTT | CASSRTSGRGPDTQYF
TRBJ1-4 | TRBV9 | NA | NA | TGTGCCAGCAGCGTGCTTGGGGTTAGTGAAAAACTGTTTTTT | CASSVLGVSEKLFF
TRBJ2-1 | TRBV19 | NA | TRBD2 | TGTGCCAGTACCCCGACAGGTATCACTAGCGGGAGGTTCAATGAGCAGTTCTTC | CASTPTGITSGRFNEQFF
TRBJ2-2 | TRBV7-2 | NA | NA | TGTGCCAGCAGCTTATTAAGAAACACCGGGGAGCTGTTTTTT | CASSLLRNTGELFF
TRBJ2-1 | TRBV5-1 | NA | TRBD2 | TGCGCCAGCAGCCCTAGCGGGAGGTATGAGCAGTTCTTC | CASSPSGRYEQFF
TRBJ2-2 | TRBV6-6 | NA | NA | TGTGCCAGCAGCTATTTTGGTGAGAACACCGGGGAGCTGTTTTTT | CASSYFGENTGELFF
TRBJ2-3 | TRBV19 | NA | NA | TGTGCCAGTAGTATCGGGGACGACACAGATACGCAGTATTTT | CASSIGDDTDTQYF
TRBJ2-5 | TRBV2 | NA | NA | TGTGCCAGCAGTGTGGGCACCCAAGAGACCCAGTACTTC | CASSVGTQETQYF
TRBJ2-3 | TRBV27 | NA | TRBD2 | TGTGCCAGCAGTTCCCCCGGGACTAGCGGGATGAATACGCAGTATTTT | CASSSPGTSGMNTQYF
TRBJ1-2 | TRBV27 | NA | NA | TGTGCCAGCAGTCCCATAAGGGAAAACCATGGCTACACCTTC | CASSPIRENHGYTF
TRBJ2-7 | TRBV28 | once | NA | TGTGCCAGCAGTCAAACAGGTTTTCAGTACTTC | CASSQTGFQYF
TRBJ2-1 | TRBV5-1 | NA | TRBD2 | TGCGCCAGCAGCCTACTAGCGGTTAGCTCCTACAATGAGCAGTTCTTC | CASSLLAVSSYNEQFF
TRBJ2-5 | TRBV7-9 | once | TRBD2 | TGTGCCAGCATCCTAGGGAGGGCCGGAGAGACCCAGTACTTC | CASILGRAGETQYF
TRBJ1-2 | TRBV4-1 | NA | TRBD1 | TGCGCCAGCAGCCGGACAGGGGCAGAGTATGGCTACACCTTC | CASSRTGAEYGYTF
TRBJ2-5 | TRBV7-7 | NA | TRBD2 | TGTGCTAGCAGCTCGGGAGGGGCTTGGGAGACCCAGTACTTC | CASSSGGAWETQYF
TRBJ2-1 | TRBV7-2 | NA | NA | TGTGCCAGCAGCTTACCGGGCCCAGATGAGCAGTTCTTC | CASSLPGPDEQFF
TRBJ1-5 | TRBV4-1 | NA | TRBD1 | TGCGCCAGCAGCCAAGAAGGGGGCAGCAATCAGCCCCAGCATTTT | CASSQEGGSNQPQHF
TRBJ1-2 | TRBV30 | NA | NA | TGTGCCTGGAACCCTACGACCTATGGCTACACCTTC | CAWNPTTYGYTF